This TCR beta chain comes out of a study of Graves' ophthalmopathy and Graves' hyperthyroidism. Comments on this clonotype: Its antigen is currently unknown. A much bigger clone sits one base away, suggesting this may be a read error.

Investigators amplified TCR beta CDR3 regions from RNA transcripts. HTBI-primed RT-PCR formed the first round, and a multiplex PCR formed the second. TCRdb redid the calling of the multiplex PCR reads with MiXCR, one entry per CDR3 protein. The sample holds over 500,000 distinct CDR3 sequences, 22% seen once. This CDR3 is built from 15 residues. V was clipped by 5 bases and J by 7 bases; unmatched bases: 8. Germline V gene data show CDR1 as DFQATT and CDR2 as SNEGSKA (reference sequence). General study points: Among expanded thyroid clonotypes above 0.001 frequency, most also occurred in blood.

This receptor was obtained from a woman aged 18 to 35 with stable Graves' hyperthyroidism. Some clones in this sample may be carry-over from other donors' samples. The chain recombines TRBV20-1 with TRBJ2-5; 15 positions match TRBD2. The sample comprised peripheral blood. The CDR3 here is CSAWTSGRAEGTQYF. CDR3 DNA sequence: TGCAGTGCTTGGACTAGCGGGAGGGCCGAAGGGACCCAGTACTTC.